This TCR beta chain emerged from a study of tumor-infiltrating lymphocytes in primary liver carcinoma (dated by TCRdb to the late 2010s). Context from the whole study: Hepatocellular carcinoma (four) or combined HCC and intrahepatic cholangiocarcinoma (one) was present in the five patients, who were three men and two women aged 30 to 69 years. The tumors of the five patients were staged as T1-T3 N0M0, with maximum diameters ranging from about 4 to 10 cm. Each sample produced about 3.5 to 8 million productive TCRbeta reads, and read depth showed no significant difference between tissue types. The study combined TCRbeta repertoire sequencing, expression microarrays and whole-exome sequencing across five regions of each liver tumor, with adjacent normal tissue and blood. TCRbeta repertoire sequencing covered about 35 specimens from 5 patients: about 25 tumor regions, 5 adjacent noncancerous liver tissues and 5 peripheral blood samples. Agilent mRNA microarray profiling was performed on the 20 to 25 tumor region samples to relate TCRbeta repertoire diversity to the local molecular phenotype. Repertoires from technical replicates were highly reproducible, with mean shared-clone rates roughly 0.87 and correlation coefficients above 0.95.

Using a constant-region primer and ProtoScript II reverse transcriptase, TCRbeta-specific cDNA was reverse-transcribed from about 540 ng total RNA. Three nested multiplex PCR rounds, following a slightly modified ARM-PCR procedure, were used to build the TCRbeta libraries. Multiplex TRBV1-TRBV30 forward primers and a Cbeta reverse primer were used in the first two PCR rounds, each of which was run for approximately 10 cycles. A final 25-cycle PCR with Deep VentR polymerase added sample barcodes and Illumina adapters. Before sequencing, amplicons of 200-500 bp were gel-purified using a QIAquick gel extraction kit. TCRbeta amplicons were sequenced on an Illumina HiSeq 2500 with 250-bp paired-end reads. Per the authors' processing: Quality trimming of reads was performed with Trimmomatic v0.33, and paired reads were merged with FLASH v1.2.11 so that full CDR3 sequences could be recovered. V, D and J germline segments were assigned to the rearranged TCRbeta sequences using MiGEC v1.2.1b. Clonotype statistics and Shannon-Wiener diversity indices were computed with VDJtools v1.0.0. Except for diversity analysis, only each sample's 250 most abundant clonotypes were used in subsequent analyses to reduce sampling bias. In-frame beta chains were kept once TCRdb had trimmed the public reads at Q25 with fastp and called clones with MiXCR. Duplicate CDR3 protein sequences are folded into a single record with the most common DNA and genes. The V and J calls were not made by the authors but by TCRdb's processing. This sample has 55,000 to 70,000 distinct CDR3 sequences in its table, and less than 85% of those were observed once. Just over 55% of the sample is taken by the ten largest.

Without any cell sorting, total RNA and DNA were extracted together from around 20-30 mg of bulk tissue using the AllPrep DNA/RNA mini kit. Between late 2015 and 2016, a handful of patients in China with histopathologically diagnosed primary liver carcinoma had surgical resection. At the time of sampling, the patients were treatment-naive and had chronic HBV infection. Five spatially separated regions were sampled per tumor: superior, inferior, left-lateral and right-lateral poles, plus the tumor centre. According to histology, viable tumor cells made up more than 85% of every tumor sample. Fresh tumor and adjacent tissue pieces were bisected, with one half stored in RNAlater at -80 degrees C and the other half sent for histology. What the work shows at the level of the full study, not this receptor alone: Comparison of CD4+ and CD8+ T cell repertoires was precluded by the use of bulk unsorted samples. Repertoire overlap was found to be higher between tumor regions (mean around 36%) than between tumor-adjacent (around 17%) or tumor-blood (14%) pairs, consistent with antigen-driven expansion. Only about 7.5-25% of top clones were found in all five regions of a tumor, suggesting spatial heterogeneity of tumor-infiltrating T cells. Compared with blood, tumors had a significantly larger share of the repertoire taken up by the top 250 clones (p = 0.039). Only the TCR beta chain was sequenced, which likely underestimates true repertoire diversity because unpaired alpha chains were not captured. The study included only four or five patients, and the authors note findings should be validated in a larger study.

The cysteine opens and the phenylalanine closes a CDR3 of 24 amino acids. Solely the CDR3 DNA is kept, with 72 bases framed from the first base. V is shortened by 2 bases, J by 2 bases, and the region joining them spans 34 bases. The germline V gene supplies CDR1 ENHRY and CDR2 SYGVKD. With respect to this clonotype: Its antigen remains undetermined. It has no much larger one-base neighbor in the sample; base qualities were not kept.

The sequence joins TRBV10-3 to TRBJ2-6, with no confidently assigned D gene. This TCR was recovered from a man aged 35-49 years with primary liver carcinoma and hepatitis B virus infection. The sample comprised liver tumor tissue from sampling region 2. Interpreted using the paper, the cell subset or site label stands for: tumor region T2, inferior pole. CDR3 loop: CAISEELVSQPWAEIDTGANVLTF. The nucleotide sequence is TGTGCCATCAGTGAGGAACTGGTTTCTCAGCCTTGGGCGGAGATTGATACTGGGGCCAACGTCCTGACTTTC.